One sample yielded the 21 T cell receptor beta chains listed below, sequenced in a study of OX40 agonist ivuxolimab in advanced cancers. The method was immunoSEQ multiplex PCR; TCRdb's version includes in-frame clones alone and lacks a portion of them. This table holds over 20,000 clones, roughly 81% found once. Sequencing was performed on CD4+ or CD8+ T cells sorted from blood, taken in a trial of the OX40 agonist ivuxolimab. All receptors derive from an adult with an advanced solid tumor such as melanoma, head and neck, liver or kidney cancer.

The chain combines TRBV7-9 with TRBJ2-5; D remains unclear. CDR3 length equals 12 residues. Germline CDR1 SEHNR, CDR2 FQNEAQ (reference sequence). The V end was cut by 6 bases, the J end by 3 bases, with 8 bases between. CDR3 amino acids: CASRDGKETQYF. The CDR3 coding sequence is TGTGCCAGCAGGGACGGAAAAGAGACCCAGTACTTC.

The V call is TRBV29-1, the J call TRBJ2-1, with D uncertain. This CDR3 has 11 residues. V lost 4 bases to trimming and J lost 3 bases, with 4 bases between them. Germline CDR1 is SQVTM and CDR2 is ANQGSEA. The CDR3 loop is CSVVDYNEQFF. In nucleotides, the CDR3 is TGCAGCGTTGTAGACTACAATGAGCAGTTCTTC.

The V gene is TRBV30, the J gene TRBJ2-1, with D perhaps TRBD1 or TRBD2 (5 bases each). The CDR3 sequence is 13 residues long. Trimming took 3 bases from V and 4 from J, leaving 10 bases between them. Germline V CDR1 and CDR2: GTSNPN, SVGIG (reference sequence). In DNA form, the CDR3 reads TGTGCCTGGAGCGCCGGGACGTACAATGAGCAGTTCTTC. This encodes CAWSAGTYNEQFF.

To note about this clone: The junction shows a germline mismatch at one end, possibly a read error. The V call is TRBV7-6, the J call TRBJ2-5; 8 nucleotides agree with TRBD2. From germline, CDR1 is SGHVS and CDR2 FNYEAQ. The CDR3 contains 14 residues. The CDR3 DNA reads TGTGCCAGCAGCCTCGCGGGGGGCGCGGAGATCCAGTACTTC. Translated: CASSLAGGAEIQYF.

This chain joins TRBV28 and TRBJ1-1; no definite D call. V was clipped by 5 bases and J by 4 bases, with 20 bases between them. This CDR3 has 16 residues. Germline CDR1 and CDR2: MDHEN and SYDVKM. For the CDR3, the DNA is TGTGCCAGCAGTATCTATACCCGGTTCCATGGCACTGAAGCTTTCTTT. Its protein product is CASSIYTRFHGTEAFF.

The J gene is TRBJ2-7, the V gene TRBV27; TRBD2 matches at 9 bases. Germline V lookup: CDR1 MNHEY, CDR2 SMNVEV (reference sequence). The junction had 8 bases not matched to a gene; V was cut back by 2 bases and J by 3 bases. The CDR3 length is 16 residues. As DNA, the CDR3 is TGTGCCAGCAGTTTACAAGGTAGCGGGGGAGACTACGAGCAGTACTTC. This encodes CASSLQGSGGDYEQYF.

The V call is TRBV5-1, the J call TRBJ2-1, with TRBD2 matching 11 bases. This CDR3 is built from 16 residues. Unmatched junction bases numbered 12, after V lost 4 bases and J lost 9 bases. Per the germline V gene, CDR1 is SGHRS and CDR2 is YFSETQ. The CDR3 DNA follows: TGCGCCAGCAGCCCCCTAGCGACTAGCGGGAAGGGTGAGCAGTTCTTC. Residues: CASSPLATSGKGEQFF.

The chain recombines TRBV9 with TRBJ2-3; weak D call: TRBD2 (5 bases). The CDR3 loop spans 13 amino acids. Germline-derived CDR1 and CDR2 are SGDLS and YYNGEE. Trimming took off 4 bases at V and 3 bases at J, with 9 bases between the two ends. CDR3 DNA: TGTGCCAGCAGCCCCGGCGGGACAGATACGCAGTATTTT. It encodes CASSPGGTDTQYF.

The J gene is TRBJ2-7, the V gene TRBV10-3; 8 nucleotides align to TRBD2. This CDR3 region has 13 residues. CDR1 and CDR2 from the germline V gene are ENHRY and SYGVKD. After removal of 2 bases from V and 6 bases from J, the junction contained 3 bases not matched to a gene. The CDR3 nucleotides read TGTGCCATCAGTGAGGCCGGGACTAGCGAGCAGTACTTC. It encodes CAISEAGTSEQYF.

The DNA of the CDR3 is TGTGCCAGCTCTGAAAAAGGTCTAGCGGTCCTCACAGATACGCAGTATTTT. This encodes CASSEKGLAVLTDTQYF. The chain employs TRBV27 and TRBJ2-3; TRBD2 aligns across 7 bases. Germline trimming cut 8 bases from V and 2 bases from J; bases unmatched to any gene: 16. The CDR3 length is 17 residues. The germline gives CDR1 MNHEY, CDR2 SMNVEV (reference sequence).

The chain employs TRBV11-2 and TRBJ2-7; D is unclear. Trimming left V 4 bases short and J 2 bases short, with 15 bases between. The CDR3 spans 15 residues. Looked up from germline, CDR1 is SGHAT and CDR2 is FQNNGV. The CDR3 DNA reads as TGTGCCAGCAGCTCCCATGGCGGTGGGGCCTACGAGCAGTACTTC. Protein product: CASSSHGGGAYEQYF.

The chain carries TRBV28 and TRBJ1-1; TRBD1 agrees at 7 bases. The germline gives CDR1 MDHEN, CDR2 SYDVKM. CDR3 length: 12 amino acids. The DNA for the CDR3 is TGTGCATGCAGGGGGGGTTGGTCTGAAGCTTTCTTT. Protein sequence: CACRGGWSEAFF.

The V and J genes are TRBV2 and TRBJ2-1, with 8 positions matching TRBD2. Germline CDR1 is SNHLY and CDR2 is FYNNEI. The CDR3 totals 15 residues. The V gene end was trimmed by 6 bases and the J gene end by 8 bases; junction bases not matched to a gene: 12. The chain's CDR3 is CASRFSGEGRHEQFF. CDR3 sequence (DNA): TGTGCCAGCAGGTTTAGCGGGGAGGGCCGTCATGAGCAGTTCTTC.

The rearrangement joins TRBV28 to TRBJ2-3; D may match TRBD1 or TRBD2 (7 bases each). Deletions cut 7 bases from V and 0 bases from J, with 14 bases between. The CDR3 spans 15 residues. Germline loops: CDR1 MDHEN, CDR2 SYDVKM. The CDR3 spells CASTDREGSTDTQYF. DNA of the CDR3: TGTGCCAGCACTGACAGGGAGGGTAGCACAGATACGCAGTATTTT. Looking up the rest from reference TRBV28 and TRBJ2-3 gives the full variable domain: DVKVTQSSRYLVKRTGEKVFLECVQDMDHENMFWYRQDPGLGLRLIYFSYDVKMKEKGDIPEGYSVSREKKERFSLILESASTNQTSMYLCASTDREGSTDTQYFGPGTRLTVL.

V usage is TRBV19 and J usage is TRBJ1-5; TRBD1 is a possible D gene (6 bases). The CDR3 runs 17 residues. Germline assignment: CDR1 LNHDA and CDR2 SQIVND (reference sequence). The V and J ends lost 6 bases and 0 bases respectively, with 18 bases between them. The CDR3 reads CASRTTGARYSNQPQHF. As DNA, the CDR3 is TGTGCCAGTAGGACCACGGGGGCCCGTTATAGCAATCAGCCCCAGCATTTT.

The chain uses TRBV30 and TRBJ2-5; unclear D gene. The V and J ends lost 3 bases and 7 bases respectively, with 15 bases between them. Germline V lookup: CDR1 GTSNPN, CDR2 SVGIG (reference sequence). CDR3 length: 13 residues. The CDR3: CAWSAEHSLTQYF. The CDR3 DNA reads as TGTGCCTGGAGCGCAGAGCATTCCCTGACCCAGTACTTC.

The V gene is TRBV27, the J gene TRBJ2-4; 8 bases are shared with TRBD1. Germline values: CDR1 MNHEY, CDR2 SMNVEV (reference sequence). The junction had 13 bases not matched to a gene; V was cut back by 6 bases and J by 6 bases. This CDR3 region has 16 residues. CDR3 sequence reads: CASSPTIGTGANIQYF. The CDR3 nucleotides are TGTGCCAGCAGCCCCACGATCGGGACAGGAGCAAACATTCAGTACTTC.

This clone has just a few counts. V and J are TRBV9 and TRBJ2-7, with 11 bases identical to TRBD2. The CDR3 is 16 amino acids. The ends lost 0 bases at V and 3 bases at J; junction bases unmatched: 5. Germline V gives CDR1 SGDLS, CDR2 YYNGEE. The CDR3 is CASSVAGTSGLYEQYF. Written as DNA, the CDR3 is TGTGCCAGCAGCGTAGCTGGGACTAGCGGACTCTACGAGCAGTACTTC.

A word on this clone: Distinct nucleotide sequences in the sample also encode this CDR3. The DNA for the CDR3 is TGTGCCAGCAGCTTAGGATCAGGCACTGAAGCTTTCTTT. It codes for CASSLGSGTEAFF. The gene calls are TRBV7-6 and TRBJ1-1; no clear D. CDR1 and CDR2 from the germline V gene are SGHVS and FNYEAQ. There are 13 residues in the CDR3. V was shortened by 1 base and J by 4 bases, with 7 bases between the two germline ends.

V gene TRBV9 combines with J gene TRBJ1-1, with 10 bases fitting TRBD1. CDR1 SGDLS and CDR2 YYNGEE come from the germline V gene. Trimming removed 4 bases from V and 9 bases from J; junction bases left unmatched: 15. The CDR3 is 16 residues long. Here the CDR3 DNA reads TGTGCCAGCAGCCCCCGGGACAGGGGAGTAAAGACTAAAGCTTTCTTT. It encodes CASSPRDRGVKTKAFF.

The chain is built from TRBV9 and TRBJ2-7; 9 nucleotides match TRBD2. Germline CDR1 reads SGDLS; CDR2 reads YYNGEE. V lost 3 bases to trimming and J lost 2 bases; unmatched junction nucleotides: 9. The CDR3 length is 16 residues. The CDR3 here is CASSGTIAGAPYEQYF. The CDR3 coding sequence is TGTGCCAGCAGCGGAACTATAGCGGGGGCCCCCTACGAGCAGTACTTC.